This T cell receptor (beta chain) was sequenced in a study of response to subunit inactivated influenza vaccine. Using its own MiXCR run on the RT-PCR reads, TCRdb lists one record per CDR3 protein. The sample lists about 570,000 distinct CDR3 sequences, around 11% occurring once. Per the germline V gene, CDR1 is DFQATT and CDR2 is SNEGSKA (reference sequence). Trimming stripped 3 bases from V and 0 bases from J, with 17 bases between. CDR3 length: 16 amino acids. This sample also belongs to another study, concerning T cells expressing NK-cell markers. That work adds: UMI-tagged 5'RACE template switching yielded the TCR beta cDNA. About six donors carried dominant NKG2C+ clonotypes that made up about 1.0-8% of their CD8+ T cells. Clones of NKG2C+ T cells that had expanded were of unclear HCMV specificity.

This sample comprised PBMCs from blood, obtained on the day of vaccination. V gene TRBV20-1 combines with J gene TRBJ1-2; D might be TRBD1 (5 bases). This sequence originates from a man aged 50-59 years who received an inactivated influenza vaccine. The CDR3: CSARGRDPITNYGYTF. The CDR3 coding sequence is TGCAGTGCTAGGGGGCGGGACCCCATTACTAACTATGGCTACACCTTC.